The 13 T cell receptor beta chains reported below all come from one sample, sequenced in a study of memory CD4+ T cells and cytomegalovirus serostatus. The sort gate was single viable CD3+CD4+CD8-CD45RO+ cells for memory CD4+ T cells. Assay: immunoSEQ multiplex PCR; the TCRdb copy retains only in-frame clones and omits some. The sample lists more than 40,000 clones, 60% to 85% occurring once. The sequenced material came from memory CD4+ T cells from blood. The receptors stem from an adult in good health and CMV-seronegative.

This chain uses TRBV4-1 with TRBJ1-2; D is unresolved. CDR3 length: 14 amino acids. The V gene's germline CDR1 is MGHRA and CDR2 YSYEKL. Trimming cost V 1 base and J 3 bases, with 9 bases left between them. CDR3 sequence reads: CASSQGLAYYGYTF. DNA for the CDR3: TGCGCCAGCAGCCAAGGTTTAGCTTACTATGGCTACACCTTC.

There are a few counts of this clone. V usage is TRBV28 and J usage is TRBJ2-1, with TRBD2 as a possible D gene (5 bases). The germline gives CDR1 MDHEN, CDR2 SYDVKM. CDR3 length equals 14 residues. V lost 5 bases and J 2 bases, leaving 10 bases between the germline ends. CDR3 protein: CASSPSGTYNEQFF. CDR3 sequence (DNA): TGTGCCAGCAGTCCCTCCGGGACCTACAATGAGCAGTTCTTC.

The chain couples TRBV5-1 to TRBJ2-5; 13 bases line up with TRBD2. The CDR3 loop spans 18 amino acids. Germline-derived CDR1 and CDR2 are SGHRS and YFSETQ. The V gene end was trimmed by 3 bases and the J gene end by 1 base; junction bases not matched to a gene: 9. In DNA form, the CDR3 reads TGCGCCAGCAGCTCGGGACTAGCGGGAACATCCGCCCAAGAGACCCAGTACTTC. It specifies CASSSGLAGTSAQETQYF.

This rearrangement joins TRBV7-2 to TRBJ2-7; the match to TRBD2 covers 12 bases. The CDR3 spans 15 residues. V dropped 5 bases and J dropped 5; count of bases not matched to a gene: 7. Germline CDR1 is SGHTA and CDR2 is FQGNSA. The CDR3 sequence is CASSPTTSGRNEQYF. In DNA, the CDR3 is TGTGCCAGCAGCCCAACGACTAGCGGGAGAAACGAGCAGTACTTC. Variable domain in full (rest from reference TRBV7-2 and TRBJ2-7): GAGVSQSPSNKVTEKGKDVELRCDPISGHTALYWYRQSLGQGLEFLIYFQGNSAPDKSGLPSDRFSAERTGGSVSTLTIQRTQQEDSAVYLCASSPTTSGRNEQYFGPGTRLTVT.

This clone has only a few counts. The chain carries TRBV7-2 and TRBJ1-1; the D is unclear. The germline V and J ends were trimmed by 5 bases and 1 base, with 5 bases remaining between them. The germline gives CDR1 SGHTA, CDR2 FQGNSA. This CDR3 comprises 12 residues. In nucleotides, the CDR3 is TGTGCCAGCAGCAGGGAGAACACTGAAGCTTTCTTT. This sequence encodes CASSRENTEAFF.

The chain employs TRBV11-3 and TRBJ2-2; unclear D gene. Trimming took 1 base from V and 6 from J, leaving 6 bases between them. Germline CDR1 and CDR2: SGHNT and YENEEA. The CDR3 consists of 13 residues. Written as DNA, the CDR3 is TGTGCCAGCAGCTTAGTCCCGGCCGGGGAGCTGTTTTTT. Encoded protein: CASSLVPAGELFF.

CDR3 coding DNA: TGCGCCAGCAGCCCAGGGACAGGGGGCGCGGAGACCCAGTACTTC. As protein: CASSPGTGGAETQYF. The J gene is TRBJ2-5, the V gene TRBV5-1; TRBD1 aligns across 12 bases. Trimming took 4 bases from V and 5 from J; bases not matched to a gene: 6. CDR3 length: 15 residues. Germline assignment: CDR1 SGHRS and CDR2 YFSETQ. The variable domain in full, completed from reference TRBV5-1 and TRBJ2-5, reads KAGVTQTPRYLIKTRGQQVTLSCSPISGHRSVSWYQQTPGQGLQFLFEYFSETQRNKGNFPGRFSGRQFSNSRSEMNVSTLELGDSALYLCASSPGTGGAETQYFGPGTRLLVL.

The chain recombines TRBV7-2 with TRBJ2-7; no firm D call. Germline CDR1 is SGHTA and CDR2 is FQGNSA. The CDR3 covers 15 residues. The germline V and J ends were trimmed by 1 base and 1 base, with 11 bases remaining between them. This CDR3 is CASSLGAVPSYEQYF. The CDR3 DNA follows: TGTGCCAGCAGCTTAGGTGCAGTTCCGTCCTACGAGCAGTACTTC.

This clone was counted only a few times. The chain uses TRBV27 and TRBJ2-5, with 9 bases matching TRBD1. V was clipped by 3 bases and J by 4 bases; unmatched bases: 3. Germline lookup yields CDR1 MNHEY and CDR2 SMNVEV (reference sequence). The CDR3 runs to 14 residues. CDR3 protein: CASSLSGQGETQYF. CDR3 DNA sequence: TGTGCCAGCAGTTTGTCGGGACAGGGAGAGACCCAGTACTTC.

The chain recombines TRBV27 with TRBJ2-1; D remains ambiguous. The CDR3 runs to 12 residues. Germline V gene lookup returns CDR1 MNHEY and CDR2 SMNVEV (reference sequence). V lost 7 bases and J 1 base, leaving 5 bases between the germline ends. The CDR3 sequence is CASISSYNEQFF. CDR3 bases: TGTGCCAGCATAAGTTCCTACAATGAGCAGTTCTTC.

This chain connects TRBV5-4 to TRBJ1-2; TRBD1 agrees at 9 bases. This CDR3 has 13 residues. The germline V gene encodes CDR1 SGHNT and CDR2 YYREEE (reference sequence). V lost 5 bases to trimming and J lost 8 bases; unmatched junction nucleotides: 7. In nucleotides, the CDR3 is TGTGCCAGCAGTTTCCGGACAGGGGAAGGCTACACCTTC. Protein product: CASSFRTGEGYTF.

The CDR3 region has the DNA TGTGCCAGCAGCGCCGACAGGGGGCCCTACGAGCAGTACTTC. This encodes CASSADRGPYEQYF. The chain is built from TRBV7-2 and TRBJ2-7; 10 bases agree with TRBD1. CDR3 size: 14 residues. The germline gives CDR1 SGHTA, CDR2 FQGNSA. With 5 bases clipped from V and 2 bases from J, the junction kept 3 bases outside the gene matches.

The V gene is TRBV20-1, the J gene TRBJ2-2; D gene unclear. Trimming took off 3 bases at V and 7 bases at J, with 6 bases between the two ends. The germline V gene encodes CDR1 DFQATT and CDR2 SNEGSKA (reference sequence). The CDR3 has 11 residues. The chain's CDR3 is CSASRGGELFF. The CDR3 nucleotides read TGCAGTGCTAGTAGAGGCGGGGAGCTGTTTTTT.